In its sample, the clone carrying this TCR beta chain was seen a few times. Its antigen is currently unknown. This sample is part of a study of blood T cells in healthy people across ages. Findings of the study overall: Observed TCR beta diversity showed a strong correlation with the percentage of naive T cells as measured by flow cytometry. Relative to aged donors, long-lived donors carried more naive CD4+ cells and displayed higher diversity.

A second PCR of 7 to 11 cycles used a sample-barcoded 5' primer and a J-beta primer mix. One entry per CDR3 protein, called by TCRdb with MiXCR from the 5' RACE reads. The sample holds around 970,000 distinct CDR3 sequences, just over 50% seen once. This clonotype was sampled from a woman aged 60-70 years in good health. Sequencing was carried out using blood.

The CDR3 sequence: CASSLRTGGAEAFF. As DNA, the CDR3 is TGTGCCAGCAGTCTGCGGACAGGGGGGGCTGAAGCTTTCTTT. This chain uses TRBV6-1 with TRBJ1-1, with 10 bases lining up with TRBD1. V lost 5 bases to trimming and J lost 6 bases; unmatched junction nucleotides: 6. Germline CDR1 MNHNS, CDR2 SASEGT. The CDR3 has 14 amino acids.